The rows below give T cell receptor beta chains drawn from one sample of a study of blood T cell repertoires in COVID-19. Sequencing was performed with immunoSEQ multiplex PCR; in TCRdb, only in-frame clones are kept and a portion is missing. The table records a few hundred thousand clones, more than 80% of them present only once. The sequenced material came from peripheral blood. These receptors all stem from a young woman with active or convalescent COVID-19. Each CDR3 is given with its conserved first and last residue. Fields, in order: J gene, clone size, D gene, V gene, CDR3 DNA, CDR3 protein. D genes are given only for firm matches. Clone size is given for some rows only: seen once, a few or many times, or a class if the clone is expanded.

j_gene: TRBJ2-1
abundance: NA
d_gene: NA
v_gene: TRBV5-5
CDR3nt: TGTGCCAGCAGCTTGGGACAGGCAGGTTACAATGAGCAGTTCTTC
CDR3aa: CASSLGQAGYNEQFF

j_gene: TRBJ2-2
abundance: once
d_gene: TRBD1
v_gene: TRBV18
CDR3nt: TGTGCCAGCTCTCGCAGGACAGGGGGAAACACCGGGGAGCTGTTTTTT
CDR3aa: CASSRRTGGNTGELFF

j_gene: TRBJ1-2
abundance: NA
d_gene: NA
v_gene: TRBV4-1
CDR3nt: TGCGCCAGCAGCCAAGTTTTAATCGGGTATGGCTACACCTTC
CDR3aa: CASSQVLIGYGYTF

j_gene: TRBJ1-2
abundance: NA
d_gene: NA
v_gene: TRBV19
CDR3nt: TGTGCCAGTAATAATCAGGGAAGGAACTATGGCTACACCTTC
CDR3aa: CASNNQGRNYGYTF

j_gene: TRBJ2-3
abundance: NA
d_gene: NA
v_gene: TRBV9
CDR3nt: TGTGCCAGCAGCGTAGATCCTAGAGGCACAGATACGCAGTATTTT
CDR3aa: CASSVDPRGTDTQYF

j_gene: TRBJ1-1
abundance: NA
d_gene: NA
v_gene: TRBV18
CDR3nt: TGTGCCAGCTCACCGTTAGGGGCCAACACTGAAGCTTTCTTT
CDR3aa: CASSPLGANTEAFF

j_gene: TRBJ1-5
abundance: NA
d_gene: NA
v_gene: TRBV6-2/TRBV6-3
CDR3nt: TGTGCCAGCAGTTCTCCCGGGTCCTATCAGCCCCAGCATTTT
CDR3aa: CASSSPGSYQPQHF

j_gene: TRBJ1-1
abundance: NA
d_gene: NA
v_gene: TRBV18
CDR3nt: TGTGCCAGCTCTCAGGGGATGAACACTGAAGCTTTCTTT
CDR3aa: CASSQGMNTEAFF

j_gene: TRBJ2-3
abundance: NA
d_gene: NA
v_gene: TRBV27
CDR3nt: TGTGCCAGCAGTTTGCGTCCCTTGAGCCCAGATACGCAGTATTTT
CDR3aa: CASSLRPLSPDTQYF

j_gene: TRBJ1-5
abundance: NA
d_gene: NA
v_gene: TRBV21-1
CDR3nt: TGTGCCAGCCGCCCCGACAGGGGACATAGCAATCAGCCCCAGCATTTT
CDR3aa: CASRPDRGHSNQPQHF